These 24 T cell receptor beta chains share one sample of origin, sequenced in a study of early T cells in non-severe SARS-CoV-2 infection. TCRdb redid the calling of the 5' RACE reads with MiXCR, one entry per CDR3 protein. Of fewer than 55,000 distinct CDR3 sequences in the sample, roughly 7% were seen once. The specimen was whole blood. These TCRs come from an adult who was a healthcare worker with PCR-confirmed SARS-CoV-2 infection or an uninfected control (not recorded which).

V gene TRBV9 combines with J gene TRBJ2-5; 8 bases line up with TRBD2. Germline V gene data show CDR1 as SGDLS and CDR2 as YYNGEE. CDR3 size: 16 residues. With V trimmed by 7 bases and J by 0 bases, 11 bases remained unmatched. CDR3 loop: CASARLSGGYQETQYF. CDR3 in DNA: TGTGCCAGCGCGCGTCTCAGCGGGGGTTACCAAGAGACCCAGTACTTC.

This clonotype appeared once. This may be a read error: a much more frequent sequence differs by one nucleotide. The V and J genes are TRBV10-1 and TRBJ1-1; D ambiguous. The CDR3 spans 12 residues. The germline V gene has CDR1 WNHNN and CDR2 SYGVQD (reference sequence). CDR3 in amino acids: CASSDHNTGAFF. The DNA of the CDR3 is TGCGCCAGCAGTGACCACAACACTGGAGCTTTCTTT.

This clonotype was counted at least ten times. The CDR3 sequence is CASSLQGYQPQHF. DNA for the CDR3: TGTGCCAGCAGTTTACAGGGATATCAGCCCCAGCATTTT. The rearrangement uses TRBV11-2 and TRBJ1-5; a possible D gene is TRBD1 (6 bases). There are 13 residues in the CDR3. V was clipped by 6 bases and J by 5 bases, with 11 bases between them. Germline V lookup: CDR1 SGHAT, CDR2 FQNNGV.

This clonotype showed up many times. The J gene is TRBJ1-5, the V gene TRBV5-6; TRBD1 is a possible D gene (6 bases). The CDR3 is 16 residues long. Germline V gene sequence: CDR1 SGHDT, CDR2 YYEEEE. V lost 2 bases, J lost 2 bases, and 14 bases lay in between. The CDR3 here is CASSFQGGWGNQPQHF. The CDR3 DNA sequence: TGTGCCAGCAGCTTTCAAGGGGGATGGGGCAATCAGCCCCAGCATTTT.

This clonotype was detected a few times. The chain uses TRBV20-1 and TRBJ2-7, with 8 nucleotides matching TRBD2. Germline V CDR1 and CDR2: DFQATT, SNEGSKA (reference sequence). The CDR3 has 13 amino acids. For the CDR3, the DNA is TGCAGCGGAGGGCGGGGGGCCTCGTACGAGCAGTACTTC. Amino acid sequence: CSGGRGASYEQYF.

This clonotype showed up just a few times. The CDR3 DNA reads TGTGCCAGCAACCCAGTGGACGGGTATACGGTGGTAGACACTGAAGCTTTCTTT. Translation: CASNPVDGYTVVDTEAFF. The rearrangement joins TRBV12-3 or TRBV12-4 to TRBJ1-1; no firm D call. The ends were cut back, 7 bases at V and 3 bases at J, with 27 bases in the middle. The CDR3 sequence is 18 residues long.

This clonotype was recorded many times. The CDR3 sequence: CASSLGQGFYGYTF. The CDR3 nucleotides are TGTGCCAGCAGTTTGGGACAGGGGTTCTATGGCTACACCTTC. The rearrangement joins TRBV12-3 or TRBV12-4 to TRBJ1-2; 10 bases agree with TRBD1. The CDR3 is 14 amino acids. The V segment lost 3 bases and the J segment 4 bases; nucleotides outside the gene matches: 2.

The genes are TRBV21-1 and TRBJ2-5. TRBV21-1 is a documented pseudogene. The CDR3 has 14 residues. In DNA, the CDR3 is TGTGCCAGCAGCAGATACGTAAGACGATGGACCCAGTACTTC. Translating gives CASSRYVRRWTQYF.

This clonotype came up many times. The chain links TRBV12-3 or TRBV12-4 to TRBJ2-1, with TRBD2 identical over 10 bases. V lost 6 bases, J lost 4 bases, and 6 bases stayed unmatched. The CDR3 has 15 residues. CDR3 region: CASSRSGGPYNEQFF. As DNA, the CDR3 is TGTGCCAGCAGCCGTAGCGGGGGGCCGTACAATGAGCAGTTCTTC.

V and J are TRBV29-1 and TRBJ1-1; 10 nucleotides align to TRBD1. J was trimmed by 5 bases and V by 5 bases; bases with no gene match: 5. This CDR3 has 13 residues. Germline assignment: CDR1 SQVTM and CDR2 ANQGSEA. CDR3 sequence: CSVTGQGGTEAFF. The CDR3 bases are TGCAGCGTTACCGGACAGGGGGGAACTGAAGCTTTCTTT. The whole variable domain, remainder taken from reference TRBV29-1 and TRBJ1-1, is SAVISQKPSRDICQRGTSLTIQCQVDSQVTMMFWYRQQPGQSLTLIATANQGSEATYESGFVIDKFPISRPNLTFSTLTVSNMSPEDSSIYLCSVTGQGGTEAFFGQGTRLTVV.

Written as DNA, the CDR3 is TGTGCCAGTCTACACAACCCGGGACAAAGGAATGAGCAGTTCTTC. Translating it yields CASLHNPGQRNEQFF. This chain uses TRBV28 with TRBJ2-1; D possibly corresponds to TRBD1 (6 bases). The germline V and J ends were trimmed by 9 bases and 7 bases, with 22 bases remaining between them. Per germline, CDR1 MDHEN and CDR2 SYDVKM. The CDR3 extends over 15 amino acids.

This clonotype was counted between two and nine times. V gene TRBV20-1 combines with J gene TRBJ1-5; D perhaps matches TRBD1 (6 bases). The CDR3 is 14 amino acids. V lost 1 base and J 3 bases, leaving 10 bases between the germline ends. Per the germline V gene, CDR1 is DFQATT and CDR2 is SNEGSKA (reference sequence). The CDR3 bases are TGCAGTGCTAGAGCGGGGGCAGCCAATCAGCCCCAGCATTTT. Translating it yields CSARAGAANQPQHF.

This clonotype was found a few times. The V and J genes are TRBV10-3 and TRBJ2-1, with 7 bases lining up with TRBD2. The germline V gene encodes CDR1 ENHRY and CDR2 SYGVKD. The trim removed 2 bases at V and 1 base at J, leaving 8 bases unmatched. The length of the CDR3 is 17 residues. The CDR3 DNA reads as TGTGCCATCAGTGAGAAACCAGCGGGGCCTTCCTACAATGAGCAGTTCTTC. Encoded protein: CAISEKPAGPSYNEQFF.

CDR3 in amino acids: CSVGGTEQFF. CDR3 nucleotide sequence: TGCAGCGTTGGCGGTACTGAGCAGTTCTTC. The chain uses TRBV29-1 and TRBJ2-1; D not certain. The CDR3 is 10 amino acids. Germline V gene sequence: CDR1 SQVTM, CDR2 ANQGSEA. With 4 bases removed from V and 9 bases from J, the gap between germline ends came to 7 bases.

This clonotype was seen a handful of times. The rearrangement uses TRBV7-6 and TRBJ1-4, with 12 bases fitting TRBD1. V shed 5 bases, J shed 4 bases, and the junction held 8 bases outside the gene matches. Germline CDR1 SGHVS, CDR2 FNYEAQ. The CDR3 has 17 residues. CDR3 protein: CASSPGQGARYNEKLFF. CDR3 coding DNA: TGTGCCAGCAGCCCGGGACAGGGGGCTAGGTATAATGAAAAACTGTTTTTT.

There are many counts of this clonotype. The chain joins TRBV7-2 to TRBJ1-2; D is perhaps TRBD1 (5 bases). The CDR3 spans 14 residues. V was shortened by 6 bases and J by 2 bases, with 13 bases between the two germline ends. Germline loops: CDR1 SGHTA, CDR2 FQGNSA. The CDR3 DNA sequence: TGTGCCAGCAGACCCAACCGGGGGAACTATGGCTACACCTTC. It is translated as CASRPNRGNYGYTF. Combining the CDR3 with reference TRBV7-2 and TRBJ1-2 gives the whole variable domain GAGVSQSPSNKVTEKGKDVELRCDPISGHTALYWYRQSLGQGLEFLIYFQGNSAPDKSGLPSDRFSAERTGGSVSTLTIQRTQQEDSAVYLCASRPNRGNYGYTFGSGTRLTVV.

This clonotype was counted ten times or more. The rearrangement links TRBV28 to TRBJ1-2, with TRBD1 matching over 10 bases. CDR1 and CDR2 from the germline V gene are MDHEN and SYDVKM. V gave up 3 bases and J gave up 3 bases; unmatched junction bases: 7. The CDR3 consists of 16 residues. CDR3 sequence: CASSLSGTGAHYGYTF. Written as DNA, the CDR3 is TGTGCCAGCAGTTTGTCCGGGACAGGGGCACACTATGGCTACACCTTC.

This clonotype occurred a few times. The chain uses TRBV29-1 and TRBJ2-5; D is unclear. Trimming cost V 7 bases and J 5 bases, with 14 bases left between them. The CDR3 totals 12 residues. Germline V lookup: CDR1 SQVTM, CDR2 ANQGSEA. The CDR3 region has the DNA TGCAGCGCTGACACTAAAAGGGAGACCCAGTACTTC. Translating it yields CSADTKRETQYF. Full variable domain (missing parts from reference TRBV29-1 and TRBJ2-5): SAVISQKPSRDICQRGTSLTIQCQVDSQVTMMFWYRQQPGQSLTLIATANQGSEATYESGFVIDKFPISRPNLTFSTLTVSNMSPEDSSIYLCSADTKRETQYFGPGTRLLVL.

This clonotype was seen a few times. The chain recombines TRBV28 with TRBJ1-2, with 7 bases matching TRBD1. Germline CDR1 MDHEN, CDR2 SYDVKM. The length of the CDR3 is 15 residues. V dropped 5 bases and J dropped 2; count of bases not matched to a gene: 8. CDR3 sequence reads: CASSTHRGPNYGYTF. CDR3 nucleotide sequence: TGTGCCAGCAGTACTCACAGGGGCCCCAACTATGGCTACACCTTC.

In this sample, this clonotype turned up a few times. The J gene is TRBJ2-7, the V gene TRBV5-4, with TRBD1 identical over 9 bases. J was trimmed by 3 bases and V by 3 bases; bases with no gene match: 7. There are 15 residues in the CDR3. Germline CDR1 is SGHNT and CDR2 is YYREEE (reference sequence). DNA for the CDR3: TGTGCCAGCAGCTCCCGGGACAGGGTGCGCTACGAGCAGTACTTC. Its translation is CASSSRDRVRYEQYF. Complete variable domain (other parts from reference TRBV5-4 and TRBJ2-7): ETGVTQSPTHLIKTRGQQVTLRCSSQSGHNTVSWYQQALGQGPQFIFQYYREEENGRGNFPPRFSGLQFPNYSSELNVNALELDDSALYLCASSSRDRVRYEQYFGPGTRLTVT.

This chain joins TRBV7-2 and TRBJ2-1; TRBD2 matches 10 bases. There are 17 residues in the CDR3. After removal of 0 bases from V and 10 bases from J, the junction contained 12 bases not matched to a gene. Germline V lookup: CDR1 SGHTA, CDR2 FQGNSA. The CDR3: CASSLAVDRTSGYEQFF. The CDR3 nucleotides read TGTGCCAGCAGCTTAGCGGTTGACAGGACTAGCGGATACGAGCAGTTCTTC.

The sample holds a few counts of this clonotype. The genes are TRBV20-1 and TRBJ2-3; a possible D gene is TRBD1 (5 bases). Trimming pared 6 bases from V and 2 bases from J, leaving 12 bases between. The CDR3 totals 13 residues. Germline V gene sequence: CDR1 DFQATT, CDR2 SNEGSKA (reference sequence). The CDR3 loop is CSALTATTDTQYF. The DNA for the CDR3 is TGCAGTGCGCTGACAGCTACCACAGATACGCAGTATTTT.

This clonotype was counted a few times. The rearrangement uses TRBV28 and TRBJ2-7, with TRBD2 matching 9 bases. The CDR3 runs 16 residues. With V trimmed by 3 bases and J by 2 bases, 8 bases remained unmatched. Germline CDR1 and CDR2: MDHEN and SYDVKM. CDR3 in amino acids: CASSLSSGERAYEQYF. The CDR3 nucleotides are TGTGCCAGCAGTTTGTCTAGCGGGGAAAGGGCCTACGAGCAGTACTTC.

The table lists this clonotype with many counts. The J gene is TRBJ2-2, the V gene TRBV25-1; D unclear. Trimming stripped 6 bases from V and 4 bases from J, with 9 bases between. CDR1 is MGHDK and CDR2 is SYGVNS in the germline V gene. The CDR3 is made up of 13 amino acids. The DNA of the CDR3 is TGTGCCAGCAGACTAAGAACCACCGGGGAGCTGTTTTTT. Protein: CASRLRTTGELFF.